The 8 T cell receptor beta chains below come from one sample, sequenced in a study of T cells in Graves' hyperthyroidism and ophthalmopathy. The TCR beta CDR3 regions underwent amplification using RNA transcripts as the source. Initially, a first-round RT-PCR of the TCR CDR3 employed the HTBI primer set. MiXCR, applied by TCRdb to the multiplex PCR reads, yields one record per CDR3 protein. The sample contains 300,000 to 400,000 distinct CDR3 sequences, around 18% of which appear only once. Specimen: blood. Receptors originate from a man younger than 30 with Graves' ophthalmopathy.

The chain combines TRBV7-9 with TRBJ2-2, with D perhaps matching TRBD1 or TRBD2 (6 bases each). The CDR3 runs 15 residues. Germline V gives CDR1 SEHNR, CDR2 FQNEAQ (reference sequence). Trimming left V 4 bases short and J 5 bases short, with 14 bases between. CDR3: CASSSIGGRTGELFF. The CDR3, as DNA: TGTGCCAGCAGCTCAATAGGGGGGCGGACCGGGGAGCTGTTTTTT.

This sequence joins TRBV12-3 or TRBV12-4 and TRBJ2-1; weak D call: TRBD1 (5 bases). Trimming left V 6 bases short and J 7 bases short, with 19 bases between. This CDR3 contains 15 residues. CDR3 protein: CASSQRFPHRNEQFF. DNA for the CDR3: TGTGCCAGCAGCCAAAGGTTCCCCCACAGGAATGAGCAGTTCTTC.

V and J are TRBV10-3 and TRBJ2-2; 9 nucleotides line up with TRBD2. Trimming at V came to 10 bases and at J to 4 bases, leaving 13 bases not matched to a gene. The CDR3 contains 16 residues. Germline V gives CDR1 ENHRY, CDR2 SYGVKD. The CDR3: CATHVRSGGFTGELFF. The CDR3 coding sequence is TGTGCCACCCACGTTAGGAGCGGGGGGTTCACCGGGGAGCTGTTTTTT.

The chain joins TRBV10-1 to TRBJ2-3, with D perhaps TRBD1 (5 bases). Trimming pared 3 bases from V and 6 bases from J, leaving 10 bases between. The CDR3 covers 13 residues. Germline-derived CDR1 and CDR2 are WNHNN and SYGVQD (reference sequence). CDR3 sequence reads: CASSDPGSDTQYF. DNA for the CDR3: TGCGCCAGCAGTGACCCAGGGTCCGATACGCAGTATTTT.

At least ten counts were recorded for this clonotype. This chain links TRBV3-1 with TRBJ2-1; the match to TRBD2 covers 8 bases. This CDR3 is 16 amino acids long. Germline CDR1 reads LGHDT; CDR2 reads YNNKEL (reference sequence). Trimming cost V 2 bases and J 3 bases; bases outside gene matches: 6. CDR3: CASSQLGAGDYNEQFF. In DNA, the CDR3 is TGTGCCAGCAGCCAATTAGGAGCGGGGGACTACAATGAGCAGTTCTTC.

This clonotype was counted a single time. The chain employs TRBV20-1 and TRBJ2-1; 14 positions match TRBD2. Germline CDR1 is DFQATT and CDR2 is SNEGSKA (reference sequence). The CDR3 contains 18 residues. Germline trimming cut 4 bases from V and 0 bases from J; bases unmatched to any gene: 8. CDR3 region: CSATTGTSGGDSYNEQFF. CDR3 nucleotides: TGCAGTGCTACCACCGGGACTAGCGGGGGCGACTCCTACAATGAGCAGTTCTTC.

The CDR3 sequence: CATTAGVQGGAFF. In DNA form, the CDR3 reads TGTGCCACCACCGCCGGGGTCCAGGGGGGAGCTTTCTTT. The rearrangement joins TRBV2 to TRBJ1-1, with TRBD1 matching 7 bases. Per germline, CDR1 SNHLY and CDR2 FYNNEI. The V segment lost 10 bases and the J segment 10 bases; nucleotides outside the gene matches: 15. This CDR3 spans 13 amino acids.

This clonotype was found many times. This chain links TRBV20-1 with TRBJ1-2, with D tentatively TRBD1 (5 bases). Germline values: CDR1 DFQATT, CDR2 SNEGSKA (reference sequence). The CDR3 sequence is 13 residues long. Trimming stripped 5 bases from V and 7 bases from J, with 17 bases between. The CDR3, as DNA: TGCAGTGCTCCCCCCGGGGACCTTTCTGGCTACACCTTC. As protein: CSAPPGDLSGYTF.